The rows below give T cell receptor beta chains drawn from one sample of a study of identical twins. TCRdb recomputed calls from the 5' RACE reads with MiXCR, one row per CDR3 protein. Here the sample spans approximately 600,000 distinct CDR3 sequences, about 7% being singletons. The sample also formed part of further work on yellow fever vaccine responses in identical twins.

Sequences were obtained from PBMCs. Receptor source: a young woman in good health. The CDR3 runs from the conserved cysteine through the conserved F or W. D genes are given only for firm matches. Some rows mark clone size as missing; the rest say once, few, many or name a class of expanded clone.

abundance: few
d_gene: TRBD1
j_gene: TRBJ2-1
v_gene: TRBV24-1
CDR3nt: TGTGCCACCAGTGGGACAGGAGATACCTACAATGAGCAGTTCTTC
CDR3aa: CATSGTGDTYNEQFF

abundance: many
d_gene: TRBD2
j_gene: TRBJ2-7
v_gene: TRBV2
CDR3nt: TGTGCCAGCAGTGAAGCGCTCTCGCGGGAGGCCTCCTACGAGCAGTACTTC
CDR3aa: CASSEALSREASYEQYF

abundance: .
d_gene: .
j_gene: TRBJ2-6
v_gene: TRBV7-6
CDR3nt: TGTGCCAGCAGCCCACACTCTGGGGCCAACGTCCTGACTTTC
CDR3aa: CASSPHSGANVLTF

abundance: many
d_gene: .
j_gene: TRBJ1-4
v_gene: TRBV3-1
CDR3nt: TGTGCCAGCAGCCAAGCAGGGTCGGCAACTAATGAAAAACTGTTTTTT
CDR3aa: CASSQAGSATNEKLFF

abundance: .
d_gene: .
j_gene: TRBJ2-2
v_gene: TRBV20-1
CDR3nt: TGCAGTGCTAGGATGCCGGGGGGCGGGACCGGGGAGCTGTTTTTT
CDR3aa: CSARMPGGGTGELFF

abundance: few
d_gene: .
j_gene: TRBJ2-5
v_gene: TRBV5-1
CDR3nt: TGCGCCAGCAGCTTAAGTCCCGGGCAAGGAGAGACCCAGTACTTC
CDR3aa: CASSLSPGQGETQYF

abundance: many
d_gene: TRBD1
j_gene: TRBJ2-1
v_gene: TRBV5-6
CDR3nt: TGTGTAAGCACAGGGGGTTCGAGGTACAATGAGCAGTTCTTC
CDR3aa: CVSTGGSRYNEQFF

abundance: .
d_gene: TRBD2
j_gene: TRBJ2-5
v_gene: TRBV28
CDR3nt: TGTGCCATCGGCCCCGGGCGGAAGCGGGAGGACCAAGAGACCCAGTACTTC
CDR3aa: CAIGPGRKREDQETQYF

abundance: .
d_gene: .
j_gene: TRBJ2-7
v_gene: TRBV4-1
CDR3nt: TGCGCCAGCAGCACCGGGGGTCGTGGCGAGCAGTACTTC
CDR3aa: CASSTGGRGEQYF

abundance: many
d_gene: TRBD2
j_gene: TRBJ2-1
v_gene: TRBV13
CDR3nt: TGTGCCAGCAGCCTGGGACTAGCGTTGTACAATGAGCAGTTCTTC
CDR3aa: CASSLGLALYNEQFF

abundance: few
d_gene: .
j_gene: TRBJ1-2
v_gene: TRBV7-9
CDR3nt: TGTGCCAGCAGCTTAGCCGGTCAGGGGCATGGCTACACCTTC
CDR3aa: CASSLAGQGHGYTF

abundance: few
d_gene: .
j_gene: TRBJ2-3
v_gene: TRBV7-6
CDR3nt: TGTGCCAGCAGCTTAGGGACTAAGCGGTCTGATACGCAGTATTTT
CDR3aa: CASSLGTKRSDTQYF

abundance: few
d_gene: .
j_gene: TRBJ1-1
v_gene: TRBV7-9
CDR3nt: TGTGCCAGCAGCTTAGACGGGGCGGGGGAGGAAGCTTTCTTT
CDR3aa: CASSLDGAGEEAFF

abundance: few
d_gene: .
j_gene: TRBJ2-5
v_gene: TRBV29-1
CDR3nt: TGCAGCGTTCCGTATCCAGAGACCCAGTACTTC
CDR3aa: CSVPYPETQYF

abundance: .
d_gene: TRBD2
j_gene: TRBJ2-4
v_gene: TRBV18
CDR3nt: TGTGCCAGCTCACCACCGAAGGCGGGAGCCAGGGACATTCAGTACTTC
CDR3aa: CASSPPKAGARDIQYF

abundance: few
d_gene: .
j_gene: TRBJ2-1
v_gene: TRBV14
CDR3nt: TGTGCCAGCAGCCAAGAAATCCAGGGTAAGAGGGACGTTCATTTGGAGCAGTTCTTC
CDR3aa: CASSQEIQGKRDVHLEQFF

abundance: many
d_gene: .
j_gene: TRBJ2-7
v_gene: TRBV12-3/TRBV12-4
CDR3nt: TGTGCCACCACTCGGGACCGCTCCTACGAGCAGTACTTC
CDR3aa: CATTRDRSYEQYF

abundance: few
d_gene: .
j_gene: TRBJ2-1
v_gene: TRBV7-8
CDR3nt: TGTGCCAGCAGCTTAGCGGGACTTCCGAGCTCCTACAATGAGCAGTTCTTC
CDR3aa: CASSLAGLPSSYNEQFF

abundance: few
d_gene: TRBD2
j_gene: TRBJ2-3
v_gene: TRBV29-1
CDR3nt: TGCAGCGTTGAACGGCGGGGGAGCACAGATACGCAGTATTTT
CDR3aa: CSVERRGSTDTQYF

abundance: .
d_gene: TRBD2
j_gene: TRBJ2-7
v_gene: TRBV18
CDR3nt: TGTGCCAGCTCACCACCGAATAGCGGGAGTTTCGGCGAGCAGTACTTC
CDR3aa: CASSPPNSGSFGEQYF

abundance: .
d_gene: .
j_gene: TRBJ1-4
v_gene: TRBV27
CDR3nt: TGTGCCAGCAGTCCAAATCTGGGTTGGGTGACTAATGAAAAACTGTTTTTT
CDR3aa: CASSPNLGWVTNEKLFF

abundance: many
d_gene: TRBD1
j_gene: TRBJ1-3
v_gene: TRBV5-1
CDR3nt: TGCGCCAGCCAAGATTACAGGGGCGGATCTGGAAACACCATATATTTT
CDR3aa: CASQDYRGGSGNTIYF

abundance: .
d_gene: TRBD2
j_gene: TRBJ2-1
v_gene: TRBV7-6
CDR3nt: TGTGCCAGCAGCTTAGCGAGGACTAGCGCGATTTTCGGTGAGCAGTTCTTC
CDR3aa: CASSLARTSAIFGEQFF

abundance: few
d_gene: .
j_gene: TRBJ2-7
v_gene: TRBV28
CDR3nt: TGTGCCAGCAGTTTATTAAACGGCGAGCAGTACTTC
CDR3aa: CASSLLNGEQYF

abundance: .
d_gene: TRBD1
j_gene: TRBJ1-1
v_gene: TRBV20-1
CDR3nt: TGCAGTGCTCCAAAAGTGGGGCAGGGGGCTTACACTGAAGCTTTCTTT
CDR3aa: CSAPKVGQGAYTEAFF

abundance: few
d_gene: .
j_gene: TRBJ2-2
v_gene: TRBV10-3
CDR3nt: TGTGCCATCATGGCCGGGACACCCGGAACCGGGGAGCTGTTTTTT
CDR3aa: CAIMAGTPGTGELFF

abundance: many
d_gene: TRBD2
j_gene: TRBJ2-3
v_gene: TRBV9
CDR3nt: TGTGCCAGCAGCGTCCAAGCGGGAGTCGGTACAGATACGCAGTATTTT
CDR3aa: CASSVQAGVGTDTQYF

abundance: many
d_gene: .
j_gene: TRBJ2-5
v_gene: TRBV20-1
CDR3nt: TGCAGTGCTAGAGATAGAAGGTTTGGCGAGACCCAGTACTTC
CDR3aa: CSARDRRFGETQYF

abundance: few
d_gene: .
j_gene: TRBJ1-6
v_gene: TRBV7-8
CDR3nt: TGTGCCAGCAGCCGAACACGAGGGTCGGGTTCACCCCTCCACTTT
CDR3aa: CASSRTRGSGSPLHF

abundance: many
d_gene: .
j_gene: TRBJ2-3
v_gene: TRBV2
CDR3nt: TGTGCCAGCAGTGAAGCGAGGAGCACAGATACGCAGTATTTT
CDR3aa: CASSEARSTDTQYF

abundance: few
d_gene: TRBD2
j_gene: TRBJ2-5
v_gene: TRBV12-3/TRBV12-4
CDR3nt: TGTGCCAGCAGTTACGTAGCGGGGGGCCGGCAAGAGACCCAGTACTTC
CDR3aa: CASSYVAGGRQETQYF

abundance: few
d_gene: .
j_gene: TRBJ1-1
v_gene: TRBV5-1
CDR3nt: TGCGCCAGCAGTCGGGGGTACGGTGAAGCTTTCTTT
CDR3aa: CASSRGYGEAFF

abundance: few
d_gene: .
j_gene: TRBJ2-7
v_gene: TRBV20-1
CDR3nt: TGCAGTGCAGAGGGAGTGGGCGAGCAGTACTTC
CDR3aa: CSAEGVGEQYF

abundance: .
d_gene: TRBD1
j_gene: TRBJ1-3
v_gene: TRBV11-3
CDR3nt: TGTGCCAGCAGCTTCGGACAGGGGACTGGAAACACCATATATTTT
CDR3aa: CASSFGQGTGNTIYF

abundance: few
d_gene: TRBD1
j_gene: TRBJ2-7
v_gene: TRBV6-1
CDR3nt: TGTGCCAGCAGTAAAACACTGGCGGGACAGGCCCACGAGCAGTACTTC
CDR3aa: CASSKTLAGQAHEQYF

abundance: few
d_gene: .
j_gene: TRBJ2-3
v_gene: TRBV7-2
CDR3nt: TGTGCCAGCAGCTTACCGGGACACAAAAAGGCGGCAGATACGCAGTATTTT
CDR3aa: CASSLPGHKKAADTQYF

abundance: many
d_gene: .
j_gene: TRBJ2-1
v_gene: TRBV3-1
CDR3nt: TGTGCCAGCAGCCCGACTCGCGGGTATTACAATGAGCAGTTCTTC
CDR3aa: CASSPTRGYYNEQFF

abundance: few
d_gene: .
j_gene: TRBJ2-1
v_gene: TRBV20-1
CDR3nt: TGCAGTGCTAACGGGGCCGAGAGCTCCTACAATGAGCAGTTCTTC
CDR3aa: CSANGAESSYNEQFF

abundance: few
d_gene: .
j_gene: TRBJ2-4
v_gene: TRBV18
CDR3nt: TGTGCCAGCTCACCAAACTGGGATCCCCTAGCCAAAAACATTCAGTACTTC
CDR3aa: CASSPNWDPLAKNIQYF

abundance: many
d_gene: TRBD1
j_gene: TRBJ2-7
v_gene: TRBV6-5
CDR3nt: TGTGCCAGCAGTTACTCGGGACAGGGGGCCTACGAGCAGTACTTC
CDR3aa: CASSYSGQGAYEQYF

abundance: few
d_gene: .
j_gene: TRBJ2-1
v_gene: TRBV21-1
CDR3nt: TGTGCCAGCAGAACCCCGGGACTGTATTACAATGAGCAGTTCTTC
CDR3aa: CASRTPGLYYNEQFF

abundance: few
d_gene: TRBD2
j_gene: TRBJ2-3
v_gene: TRBV5-1
CDR3nt: TGCGCCAGCAGCTTTGGACTAGACTTCGCAGATACGCAGTATTTT
CDR3aa: CASSFGLDFADTQYF

abundance: few
d_gene: .
j_gene: TRBJ2-1
v_gene: TRBV5-1
CDR3nt: TGCGCCAGCAGCTTGGTAGGCGACAATGGTCACAATGAGCAGTTCTTC
CDR3aa: CASSLVGDNGHNEQFF

abundance: many
d_gene: .
j_gene: TRBJ1-6
v_gene: TRBV27
CDR3nt: TGTGCCAGCGGATCTCCAGGGCCCCTGAAAGGACCCCTCCACTTT
CDR3aa: CASGSPGPLKGPLHF

abundance: .
d_gene: .
j_gene: TRBJ1-1
v_gene: TRBV7-9
CDR3nt: TGTGCCAGCAGCTTAGGTGGGCTTGAGGGTCCTGGCACTGAAGCTTTCTTT
CDR3aa: CASSLGGLEGPGTEAFF

abundance: few
d_gene: .
j_gene: TRBJ1-4
v_gene: TRBV7-9
CDR3nt: TGTGCCAGCAGCGCACCGGGGTTCACGAATGAAAAACTGTTTTTT
CDR3aa: CASSAPGFTNEKLFF

abundance: many
d_gene: TRBD2
j_gene: TRBJ2-3
v_gene: TRBV4-1
CDR3nt: TGCGCCAGCAGCCAAGTATGGAGCGGGGGGGGCGGTTTGGATACGCAGTATTTT
CDR3aa: CASSQVWSGGGGLDTQYF

abundance: .
d_gene: TRBD2
j_gene: TRBJ2-3
v_gene: TRBV20-1
CDR3nt: TGCAGTGCTAGGGCCCCGACTAGCGGGAGATGGGGAGATACGCAGTATTTT
CDR3aa: CSARAPTSGRWGDTQYF

abundance: many
d_gene: TRBD1
j_gene: TRBJ2-1
v_gene: TRBV11-2
CDR3nt: TGTGCCAGCAGCAGACGGACAGGGGGCTTCTACAATGAGCAGTTCTTC
CDR3aa: CASSRRTGGFYNEQFF

abundance: many
d_gene: .
j_gene: TRBJ1-6
v_gene: TRBV10-2
CDR3nt: TGCGCCAGCTCCCGGGACGGAAATTCACCCCTCCACTTT
CDR3aa: CASSRDGNSPLHF

abundance: few
d_gene: .
j_gene: TRBJ1-5
v_gene: TRBV7-2
CDR3nt: TGTGCCAGCAGCTGGGGACGGAGTAGCAATCAGCCCCAGCATTTT
CDR3aa: CASSWGRSSNQPQHF

abundance: many
d_gene: .
j_gene: TRBJ2-3
v_gene: TRBV5-1
CDR3nt: TGCGCCAGCAGCTTGGGTGGCGAAGATACGCAGTATTTT
CDR3aa: CASSLGGEDTQYF

abundance: few
d_gene: .
j_gene: TRBJ2-5
v_gene: TRBV7-7
CDR3nt: TGTGCCAGCAGCTATCACCGGGACGCCAAAGAGACCCAGTACTTC
CDR3aa: CASSYHRDAKETQYF

abundance: many
d_gene: .
j_gene: TRBJ2-3
v_gene: TRBV19
CDR3nt: TGTGCCAGTAGTAACCGCCGTGATACGCAGTATTTT
CDR3aa: CASSNRRDTQYF

abundance: few
d_gene: TRBD1
j_gene: TRBJ2-1
v_gene: TRBV18
CDR3nt: TGTGCCAGCTCACCTGCCCAGGGGGTACAAGCTAGCAGTAGCTCCTACAATGAGCAGTTCTTC
CDR3aa: CASSPAQGVQASSSSYNEQFF

abundance: many
d_gene: .
j_gene: TRBJ2-1
v_gene: TRBV4-1
CDR3nt: TGCGCCAGCAGCCAAGATGGAGCTGAGCTAAAGCAGTTCTTC
CDR3aa: CASSQDGAELKQFF

abundance: .
d_gene: .
j_gene: TRBJ2-7
v_gene: TRBV6-1
CDR3nt: TGTGCCAGCAGCATCCAAACATTGGGCTACGAGCAGTACTTC
CDR3aa: CASSIQTLGYEQYF

abundance: .
d_gene: .
j_gene: TRBJ2-3
v_gene: TRBV20-1
CDR3nt: TGCAGTGCTTTCTCAATCTACACAGATACGCAGTATTTT
CDR3aa: CSAFSIYTDTQYF

abundance: .
d_gene: .
j_gene: TRBJ2-3
v_gene: TRBV6-1
CDR3nt: TGTGCCACCACAGGGACCTGGCGCGCAGATACGCAGTATTTT
CDR3aa: CATTGTWRADTQYF

abundance: .
d_gene: .
j_gene: TRBJ2-3
v_gene: TRBV20-1
CDR3nt: TGCAGTGCTTGGGGGGAAGGATACTTCACAGATACGCAGTATTTT
CDR3aa: CSAWGEGYFTDTQYF